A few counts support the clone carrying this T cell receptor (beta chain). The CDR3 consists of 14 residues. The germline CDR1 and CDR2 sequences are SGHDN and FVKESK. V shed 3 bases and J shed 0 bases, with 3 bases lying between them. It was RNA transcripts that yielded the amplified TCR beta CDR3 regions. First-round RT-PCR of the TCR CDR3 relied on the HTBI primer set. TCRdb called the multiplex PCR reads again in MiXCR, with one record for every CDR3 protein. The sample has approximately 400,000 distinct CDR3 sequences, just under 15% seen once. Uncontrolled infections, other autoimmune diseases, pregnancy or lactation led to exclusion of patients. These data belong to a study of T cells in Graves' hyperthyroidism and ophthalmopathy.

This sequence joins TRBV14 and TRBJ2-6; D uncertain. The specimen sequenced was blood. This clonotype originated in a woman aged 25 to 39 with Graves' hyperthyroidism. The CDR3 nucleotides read TGTGCCAGCAGCCATGCCTCTGGGGCCAACGTCCTGACTTTC. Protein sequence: CASSHASGANVLTF.